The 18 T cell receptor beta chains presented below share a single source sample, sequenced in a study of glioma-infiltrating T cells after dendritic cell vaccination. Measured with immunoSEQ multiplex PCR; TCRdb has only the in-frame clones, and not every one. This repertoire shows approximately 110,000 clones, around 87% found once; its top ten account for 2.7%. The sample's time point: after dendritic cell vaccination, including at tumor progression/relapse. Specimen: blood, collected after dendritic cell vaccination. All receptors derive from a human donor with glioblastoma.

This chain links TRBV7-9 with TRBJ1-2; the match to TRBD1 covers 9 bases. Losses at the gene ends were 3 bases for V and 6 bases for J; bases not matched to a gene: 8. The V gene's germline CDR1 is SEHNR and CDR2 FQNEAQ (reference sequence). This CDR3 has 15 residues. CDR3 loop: CASSLSGTGTDGYTF. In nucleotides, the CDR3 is TGTGCCAGCAGCTTGTCCGGGACAGGGACCGATGGCTACACCTTC.

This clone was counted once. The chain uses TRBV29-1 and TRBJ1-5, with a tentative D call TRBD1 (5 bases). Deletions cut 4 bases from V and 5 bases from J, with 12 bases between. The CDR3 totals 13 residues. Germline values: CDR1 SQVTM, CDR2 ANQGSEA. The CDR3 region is CSVGTGRDQPQHF. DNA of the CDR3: TGCAGCGTTGGTACCGGCAGGGATCAGCCCCAGCATTTT.

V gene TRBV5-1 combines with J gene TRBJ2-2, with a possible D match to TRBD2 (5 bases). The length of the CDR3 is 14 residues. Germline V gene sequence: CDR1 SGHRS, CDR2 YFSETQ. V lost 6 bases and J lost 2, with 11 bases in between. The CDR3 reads CASIREYNTGELFF. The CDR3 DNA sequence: TGCGCCAGCATAAGGGAGTATAACACCGGGGAGCTGTTTTTT.

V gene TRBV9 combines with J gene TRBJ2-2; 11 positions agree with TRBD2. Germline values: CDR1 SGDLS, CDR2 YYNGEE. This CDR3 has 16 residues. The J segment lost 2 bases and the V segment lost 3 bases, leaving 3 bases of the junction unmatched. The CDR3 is CASSGGLAENTGELFF. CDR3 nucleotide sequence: TGTGCCAGCAGCGGGGGACTAGCGGAAAACACCGGGGAGCTGTTTTTT.

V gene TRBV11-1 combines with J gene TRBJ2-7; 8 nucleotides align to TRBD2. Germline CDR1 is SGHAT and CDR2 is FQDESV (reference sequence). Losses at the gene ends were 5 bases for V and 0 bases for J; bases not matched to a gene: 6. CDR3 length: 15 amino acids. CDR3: CASSPGRGRSYEQYF. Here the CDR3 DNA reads TGTGCCAGCAGCCCCGGGAGGGGCCGCTCCTACGAGCAGTACTTC.

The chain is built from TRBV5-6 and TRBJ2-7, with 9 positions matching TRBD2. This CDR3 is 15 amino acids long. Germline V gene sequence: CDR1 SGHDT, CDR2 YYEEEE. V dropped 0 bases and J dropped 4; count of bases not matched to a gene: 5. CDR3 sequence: CASSLDPSGIYEQYF. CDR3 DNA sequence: TGTGCCAGCAGCTTGGATCCTAGCGGGATTTACGAGCAGTACTTC.

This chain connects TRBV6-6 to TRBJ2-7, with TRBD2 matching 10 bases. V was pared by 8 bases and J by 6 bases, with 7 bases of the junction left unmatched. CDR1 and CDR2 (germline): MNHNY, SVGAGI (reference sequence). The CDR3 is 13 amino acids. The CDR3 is CASVGSSGSEQYF. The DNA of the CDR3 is TGTGCCAGCGTCGGGTCTAGCGGGAGCGAGCAGTACTTC.

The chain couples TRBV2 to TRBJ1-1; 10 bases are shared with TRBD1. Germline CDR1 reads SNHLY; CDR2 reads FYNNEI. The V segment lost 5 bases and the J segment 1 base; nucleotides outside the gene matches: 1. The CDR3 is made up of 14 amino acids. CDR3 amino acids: CASSRQGANTEAFF. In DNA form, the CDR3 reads TGTGCCAGCAGTCGACAGGGGGCGAACACTGAAGCTTTCTTT.

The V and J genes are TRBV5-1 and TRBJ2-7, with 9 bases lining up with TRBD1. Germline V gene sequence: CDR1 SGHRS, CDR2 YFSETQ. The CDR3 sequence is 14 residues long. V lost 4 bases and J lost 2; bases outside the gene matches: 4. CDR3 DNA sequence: TGCGCCAGCAGCGCCGGGACAGGGCCCTACGAGCAGTACTTC. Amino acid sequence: CASSAGTGPYEQYF. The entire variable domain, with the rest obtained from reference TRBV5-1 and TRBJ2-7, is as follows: KAGVTQTPRYLIKTRGQQVTLSCSPISGHRSVSWYQQTPGQGLQFLFEYFSETQRNKGNFPGRFSGRQFSNSRSEMNVSTLELGDSALYLCASSAGTGPYEQYFGPGTRLTVT.

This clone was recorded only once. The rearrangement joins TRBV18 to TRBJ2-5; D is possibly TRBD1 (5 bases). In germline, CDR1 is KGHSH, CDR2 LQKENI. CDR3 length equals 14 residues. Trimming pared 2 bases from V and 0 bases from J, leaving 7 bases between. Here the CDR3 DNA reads TGTGCCAGCTCACCAGACAGTTACCAAGAGACCCAGTACTTC. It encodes CASSPDSYQETQYF. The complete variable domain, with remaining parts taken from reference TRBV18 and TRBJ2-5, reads NAGVMQNPRHLVRRRGQEARLRCSPMKGHSHVYWYRQLPEEGLKFMVYLQKENIIDESGMPKERFSAEFPKEGPSILRIQQVVRGDSAAYFCASSPDSYQETQYFGPGTRLLVL.

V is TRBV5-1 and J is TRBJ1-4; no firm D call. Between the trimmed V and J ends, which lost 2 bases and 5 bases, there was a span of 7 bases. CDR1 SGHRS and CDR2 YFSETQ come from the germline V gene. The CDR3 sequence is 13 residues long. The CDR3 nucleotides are TGCGCCAGCAGCTTCGCCGGGAATGAAAAACTGTTTTTT. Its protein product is CASSFAGNEKLFF.

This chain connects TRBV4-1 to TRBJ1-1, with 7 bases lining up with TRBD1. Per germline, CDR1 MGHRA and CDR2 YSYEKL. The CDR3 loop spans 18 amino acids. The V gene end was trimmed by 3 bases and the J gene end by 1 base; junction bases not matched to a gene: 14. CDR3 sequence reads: CASSQEQSAGGRNTEAFF. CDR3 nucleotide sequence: TGCGCCAGCAGCCAGGAGCAATCGGCAGGGGGGAGGAACACTGAAGCTTTCTTT.

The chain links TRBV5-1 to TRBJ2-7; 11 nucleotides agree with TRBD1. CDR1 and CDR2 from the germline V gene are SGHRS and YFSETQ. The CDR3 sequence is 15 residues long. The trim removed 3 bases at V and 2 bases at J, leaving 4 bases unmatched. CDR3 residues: CASSSGTGGAYEQYF. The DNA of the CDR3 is TGCGCCAGCAGCTCGGGGACAGGGGGTGCCTACGAGCAGTACTTC.

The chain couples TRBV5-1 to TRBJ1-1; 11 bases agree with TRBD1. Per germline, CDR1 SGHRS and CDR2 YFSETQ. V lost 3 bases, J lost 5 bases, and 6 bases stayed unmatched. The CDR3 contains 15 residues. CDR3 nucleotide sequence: TGCGCCAGCAGCTGGTCCGGGACAGGGGGGACTGAAGCTTTCTTT. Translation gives CASSWSGTGGTEAFF.

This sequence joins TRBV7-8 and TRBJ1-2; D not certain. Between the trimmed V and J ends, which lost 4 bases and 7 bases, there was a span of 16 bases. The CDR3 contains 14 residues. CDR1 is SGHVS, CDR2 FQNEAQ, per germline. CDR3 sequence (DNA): TGTGCCAGCAGCTATGAACGTGGGCTTCCTGGCTACACCTTC. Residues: CASSYERGLPGYTF.

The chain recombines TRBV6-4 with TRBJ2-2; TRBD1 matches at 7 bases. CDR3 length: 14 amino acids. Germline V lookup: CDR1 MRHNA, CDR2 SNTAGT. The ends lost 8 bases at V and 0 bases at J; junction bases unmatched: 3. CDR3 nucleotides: TGTGCCAGCGGACAGGCGGCGAACACCGGGGAGCTGTTTTTT. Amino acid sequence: CASGQAANTGELFF.

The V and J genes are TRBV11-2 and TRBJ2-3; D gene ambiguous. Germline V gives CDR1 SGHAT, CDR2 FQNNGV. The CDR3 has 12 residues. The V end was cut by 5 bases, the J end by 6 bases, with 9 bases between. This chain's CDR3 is CASSPYRDTQYF. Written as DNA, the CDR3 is TGTGCCAGCAGCCCCTACCGTGATACGCAGTATTTT.

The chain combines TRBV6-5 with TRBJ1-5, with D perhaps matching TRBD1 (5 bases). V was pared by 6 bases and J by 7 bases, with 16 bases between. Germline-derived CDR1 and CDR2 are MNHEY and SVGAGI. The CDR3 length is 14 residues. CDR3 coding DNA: TGTGCCAGCAGCGAAGGACATGCAGGCCAGCCCCAGCATTTT. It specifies CASSEGHAGQPQHF.